The 10 T cell receptor beta chains below come from one sample, sequenced in a study of control samples from healthy donors and cancer patients. Assay used: immunoSEQ multiplex PCR; TCRdb lists only in-frame clones, some missing. There are around 70,000 clones in the sample; 75% to 90% occur only once, and over 9% lies in the top ten. Sequencing was done on a sample of PBMCs. The origin of the receptors is a woman aged 50 to 65 with colorectal cancer.

V and J are TRBV7-8 and TRBJ1-2; D unresolved. Germline CDR1 and CDR2: SGHVS and FQNEAQ. There are 15 residues in the CDR3. V dropped 5 bases and J dropped 0 bases, with 13 bases sitting between them. The CDR3 coding sequence is TGTGCCAGCAGCCCTAGGACGGGAGCTAACTATGGCTACACCTTC. It encodes CASSPRTGANYGYTF.

The V and J genes are TRBV9 and TRBJ1-3; 7 nucleotides match TRBD1. CDR1 and CDR2 from the germline V gene are SGDLS and YYNGEE. This CDR3 comprises 14 residues. With V trimmed by 3 bases and J by 5 bases, 5 bases remained unmatched. The CDR3 bases are TGTGCCAGCAGCGAGGGACAGCCACGAAACACCATATATTTT. Protein sequence: CASSEGQPRNTIYF. The entire variable domain, with the rest obtained from reference TRBV9 and TRBJ1-3, is as follows: DSGVTQTPKHLITATGQRVTLRCSPRSGDLSVYWYQQSLDQGLQFLIQYYNGEERAKGNILERFSAQQFPDLHSELNLSSLELGDSALYFCASSEGQPRNTIYFGEGSWLTVV.

This clone appeared a single time. The chain carries TRBV4-1 and TRBJ2-3; D gene unclear. Germline CDR1 and CDR2: MGHRA and YSYEKL. The CDR3 contains 15 residues. V gave up 2 bases and J gave up 2 bases, with 11 bases separating them. Here the CDR3 reads CASSQLGSITDTQYF. The CDR3 DNA is TGCGCCAGCAGCCAATTAGGCAGCATCACAGATACGCAGTATTTT.

The sample holds a few counts of this clone. The chain carries TRBV7-8 and TRBJ2-7, with unresolved D. The CDR3 extends over 11 amino acids. Trimming shortened V by 7 bases and J by 3 bases, and 7 bases separated the two germline ends. Per the germline V gene, CDR1 is SGHVS and CDR2 is FQNEAQ. The CDR3 nucleotides are TGTGCCAGCACCGACAACTACGAGCAGTACGTC. Residues: CASTDNYEQYV.

The V call is TRBV6-5, the J call TRBJ2-2; D may correspond to TRBD1 or TRBD2 (6 bases each). V lost 4 bases and J 4 bases, leaving 13 bases between the germline ends. CDR3 length equals 15 residues. The germline V gene has CDR1 MNHEY and CDR2 SVGAGI. CDR3 protein: CASSSEGGITGELFF. CDR3 DNA sequence: TGTGCCAGCAGTTCCGAGGGGGGTATCACCGGGGAGCTGTTTTTT.

A note on this clone: At one of its ends the junction is not consistent with the germline gene, which may arise from a read error. DNA for the CDR3: TGTGCCACCCCCCCTAAGGGGATGATGATCAATCAGCCCCGGCATTTT. Translation gives CATPPKGMMINQPRHF. This chain uses TRBV24-1 with TRBJ1-5; a possible D gene is TRBD1 (5 bases). Germline loops: CDR1 KGHDR, CDR2 SFDVKD. The CDR3 has 16 residues.

The chain uses TRBV6-6 and TRBJ2-6; D unresolved. Germline loops: CDR1 MNHNY, CDR2 SVGAGI (reference sequence). Trimming shortened V by 2 bases and J by 2 bases, and 7 bases separated the two germline ends. This CDR3 spans 15 amino acids. The CDR3 spells CASSYPRAGANVLTF. The CDR3 DNA is TGTGCCAGCAGTTACCCTCGGGCTGGGGCCAACGTCCTGACTTTC.

V is TRBV6-6 and J is TRBJ2-7, with a possible D match to TRBD1 (6 bases). The germline V gene has CDR1 MNHNY and CDR2 SVGAGI (reference sequence). This CDR3 spans 14 amino acids. The V end lost 5 bases, the J end lost 2 bases, and 13 bases lay between the germline ends. In DNA, the CDR3 is TGTGCCAGCAGTCGGACAGTTGGCCCCTACGAGCAGTACGTC. Translating gives CASSRTVGPYEQYV.

The V call is TRBV25-1, the J call TRBJ1-1, with TRBD1 matching 7 bases. Looked up from germline, CDR1 is MGHDK and CDR2 is SYGVNS. Trimming removed 7 bases from V and 4 bases from J; junction bases left unmatched: 9. The CDR3 is 14 residues long. The CDR3 loop is CASTPQGKGTEAFF. The CDR3 DNA is TGTGCCAGCACCCCACAGGGGAAGGGCACTGAAGCTTTCTTT. The full variable domain, with the rest looked up from reference TRBV25-1 and TRBJ1-1, is EADIYQTPRYLVIGTGKKITLECSQTMGHDKMYWYQQDPGMELHLIHYSYGVNSTEKGDLSSESTVSRIRTEHFPLTLESARPSHTSQYLCASTPQGKGTEAFFGQGTRLTVV.

The chain is built from TRBV7-9 and TRBJ1-2; possibly TRBD1 for D (6 bases). The CDR3 totals 13 residues. The V end lost 5 bases, the J end lost 9 bases, and 16 bases lay between the germline ends. Germline V gives CDR1 SEHNR, CDR2 FQNEAQ (reference sequence). Here the CDR3 reads CASSPGPGVRYTF. CDR3 sequence (DNA): TGTGCCAGCAGCCCCGGGCCAGGGGTGCGCTACACCTTC. Looking up the rest from reference TRBV7-9 and TRBJ1-2 gives the full variable domain: DTGVSQNPRHKITKRGQNVTFRCDPISEHNRLYWYRQTLGQGPEFLTYFQNEAQLEKSRLLSDRFSAERPKGSFSTLEIQRTEQGDSAMYLCASSPGPGVRYTFGSGTRLTVV.